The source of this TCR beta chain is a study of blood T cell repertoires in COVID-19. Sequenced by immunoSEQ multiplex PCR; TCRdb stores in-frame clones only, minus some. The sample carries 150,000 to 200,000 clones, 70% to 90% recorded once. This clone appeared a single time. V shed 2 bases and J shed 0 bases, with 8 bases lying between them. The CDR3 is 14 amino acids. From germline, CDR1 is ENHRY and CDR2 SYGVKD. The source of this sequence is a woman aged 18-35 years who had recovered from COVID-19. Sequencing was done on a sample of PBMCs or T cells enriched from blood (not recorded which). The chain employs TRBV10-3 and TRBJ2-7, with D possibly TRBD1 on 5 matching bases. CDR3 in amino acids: CAISEPRGSYEQYF. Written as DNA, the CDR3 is TGTGCCATCAGTGAGCCAAGGGGCTCCTACGAGCAGTACTTC.